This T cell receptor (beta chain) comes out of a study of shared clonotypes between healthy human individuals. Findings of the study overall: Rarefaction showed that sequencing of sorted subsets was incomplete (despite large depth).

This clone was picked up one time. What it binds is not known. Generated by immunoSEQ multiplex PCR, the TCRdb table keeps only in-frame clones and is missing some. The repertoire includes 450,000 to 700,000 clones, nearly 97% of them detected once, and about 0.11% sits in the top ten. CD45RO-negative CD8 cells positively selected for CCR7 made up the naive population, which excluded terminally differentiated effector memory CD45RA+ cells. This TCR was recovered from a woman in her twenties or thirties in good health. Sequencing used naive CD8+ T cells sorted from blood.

DNA of the CDR3: TGCGCCAGCAGTGAGGGACACATGAACACTGAAGCTTTCTTT. This gives the protein CASSEGHMNTEAFF. This sequence joins TRBV23-1 and TRBJ1-1, with a possible D match to TRBD1 (6 bases). TRBV23-1 is sorted into the ORF group, with uncertain function. Trimming pared 5 bases from V and 0 bases from J, leaving 10 bases between. The CDR3 totals 14 residues.